These 26 T cell receptor beta chains came from one sample sequenced in a study of blood T cell repertoires in COVID-19. Data came from immunoSEQ multiplex PCR; TCRdb stores just in-frame clones and leaves some out. There are tens of thousands of clones in the sample; approximately 80% occur only once, and roughly 6.7% lies in the top ten. The sample taken for sequencing was peripheral blood. All receptors derive from a man in his 70s with COVID-19, enrolled during active disease.

The chain employs TRBV11-2 and TRBJ2-5; 10 bases agree with TRBD2. CDR1 and CDR2 (germline): SGHAT, FQNNGV. This CDR3 is 16 amino acids long. V lost 4 bases to trimming and J lost 4 bases; unmatched junction nucleotides: 9. CDR3 protein: CASSSLAGRGRETQYF. CDR3 nucleotide sequence: TGTGCCAGCAGCTCACTAGCGGGGCGAGGCCGAGAGACCCAGTACTTC. The full variable domain, with the rest looked up from reference TRBV11-2 and TRBJ2-5, is EAGVAQSPRYKIIEKRQSVAFWCNPISGHATLYWYQQILGQGPKLLIQFQNNGVVDDSQLPKDRFSAERLKGVDSTLKIQPAKLEDSAVYLCASSSLAGRGRETQYFGPGTRLLVL.

This clone was counted a few times. V is TRBV13 and J is TRBJ1-1; tentative D call: TRBD1 (6 bases). Trimming stripped 2 bases from V and 5 bases from J, with 21 bases between. The CDR3 loop spans 17 amino acids. CDR1 PRHDT and CDR2 FYEKMQ come from the germline V gene (reference sequence). The CDR3 region has the DNA TGTGCCAGCAGCTTATTTCGAGGGGGAGGGGGAAAAACTGAAGCTTTCTTT. Protein product: CASSLFRGGGGKTEAFF.

This chain connects TRBV12-5 to TRBJ2-3; 7 nucleotides agree with TRBD2. Losses at the gene ends were 5 bases for V and 2 bases for J; bases not matched to a gene: 4. Germline V gives CDR1 LGHNT, CDR2 FRNRAP. CDR3 size: 14 residues. The CDR3 region has the DNA TGTGCTAGTGGTCTGGGGACTACCACAGATACGCAGTATTTT. Protein: CASGLGTTTDTQYF.

V usage is TRBV5-5 and J usage is TRBJ2-7, with a tentative D call TRBD1 (6 bases). The V end lost 2 bases, the J end lost 0 bases, and 9 bases lay between the germline ends. The CDR3 runs 14 residues. Germline lookup yields CDR1 SGHKS and CDR2 YYEKEE (reference sequence). DNA of the CDR3: TGTGCCAGCAGCTTTACAGGGACCTCCTACGAGCAGTACTTC. Its translation: CASSFTGTSYEQYF. Supplemented by reference TRBV5-5 and TRBJ2-7, the full variable domain reads DAGVTQSPTHLIKTRGQQVTLRCSPISGHKSVSWYQQVLGQGPQFIFQYYEKEERGRGNFPDRFSARQFPNYSSELNVNALLLGDSALYLCASSFTGTSYEQYFGPGTRLTVT.

Only a few counts were recorded for this clone. J is TRBJ2-5 and V is TRBV30; TRBD2 aligns across 13 bases. V lost 2 bases to trimming and J lost 4 bases; unmatched junction nucleotides: 7. The CDR3 extends over 16 amino acids. Looked up from germline, CDR1 is GTSNPN and CDR2 is SVGIG (reference sequence). CDR3 in amino acids: CAWSPGLAGEVETQYF. Here the CDR3 DNA reads TGTGCCTGGAGTCCCGGACTAGCGGGAGAGGTAGAGACCCAGTACTTC.

The rearrangement uses TRBV7-2 and TRBJ2-7; 10 positions agree with TRBD1. The J segment lost 6 bases and the V segment lost 5 bases, leaving 7 bases of the junction unmatched. Germline CDR1 reads SGHTA; CDR2 reads FQGNSA. The CDR3 totals 14 residues. Here the CDR3 reads CASSPLGTGAEQYF. In DNA form, the CDR3 reads TGTGCCAGCAGCCCTCTCGGGACAGGGGCCGAGCAGTACTTC.

This clone was detected only a few times. The chain is built from TRBV15 and TRBJ2-3; no definite D call. Trimming cost V 6 bases and J 5 bases, with 9 bases left between them. Germline lookup yields CDR1 LNHNV and CDR2 YYDKDF (reference sequence). The CDR3 loop spans 12 amino acids. The CDR3 sequence: CATSSYRDTQYF. The CDR3 nucleotides are TGTGCCACCAGTAGTTACCGAGATACGCAGTATTTT.

The rearrangement links TRBV18 to TRBJ1-3, with D unclear. Trimming removed 3 bases at V and 3 bases at J, with 18 bases between. The CDR3 covers 17 residues. Germline V lookup: CDR1 KGHSH, CDR2 LQKENI. DNA of the CDR3: TGTGCCAGCTCACCCCTTCGGCGAGAGGGCGGTGGAAACACCATATATTTT. Protein sequence: CASSPLRREGGGNTIYF.

The chain links TRBV11-2 to TRBJ2-7; TRBD2 aligns across 7 bases. From germline, CDR1 is SGHAT and CDR2 FQNNGV. The junction had 10 bases not matched to a gene; V was cut back by 5 bases and J by 6 bases. The CDR3 is 14 residues long. CDR3 loop: CASSPGGGEGEQYF. In DNA, the CDR3 is TGTGCCAGCAGCCCCGGGGGAGGGGAGGGCGAGCAGTACTTC. Looking up the rest from reference TRBV11-2 and TRBJ2-7 gives the full variable domain: EAGVAQSPRYKIIEKRQSVAFWCNPISGHATLYWYQQILGQGPKLLIQFQNNGVVDDSQLPKDRFSAERLKGVDSTLKIQPAKLEDSAVYLCASSPGGGEGEQYFGPGTRLTVT.

This clone turned up a few times. A read error may produce the germline difference seen at one junction end. This sequence joins TRBV6-6 and TRBJ2-1; 8 bases fit TRBD2. Germline CDR1 MNHNY, CDR2 SVGAGI (reference sequence). CDR3 length: 11 residues. CDR3 region: CASRGGRSLLF. DNA for the CDR3: TGTGCCAGCAGGGGCGGGAGGTCCCTTCTCTTC.

This rearrangement joins TRBV5-1 to TRBJ2-2, with 14 bases matching TRBD2. V dropped 5 bases and J dropped 0; count of bases not matched to a gene: 0. This CDR3 spans 16 amino acids. Germline CDR1 and CDR2: SGHRS and YFSETQ. CDR3 residues: CASRGLAGANTGELFF. Here the CDR3 DNA reads TGCGCCAGCAGGGGACTAGCGGGAGCGAACACCGGGGAGCTGTTTTTT.

This chain joins TRBV28 and TRBJ1-1; no firm D call. The CDR3 spans 11 residues. V gave up 6 bases and J gave up 11 bases, with 13 bases separating them. CDR1 is MDHEN and CDR2 is SYDVKM in the germline V gene. This CDR3 is CASRGELEAFF. CDR3 nucleotide sequence: TGTGCCAGCAGGGGAGAACTAGAGGCTTTCTTT.

The CDR3, as DNA: TGTGCCACCAGCAGAGTTCTCGGGTACAGGGAATACTATGGCTACACCTTC. Encoded protein: CATSRVLGYREYYGYTF. The J gene is TRBJ1-2, the V gene TRBV15; tentative D call: TRBD1 (6 bases). V lost 1 base and J 3 bases, leaving 18 bases between the germline ends. The CDR3 is made up of 17 amino acids. CDR1 LNHNV and CDR2 YYDKDF come from the germline V gene (reference sequence).

The V gene is TRBV28, the J gene TRBJ2-1; 7 positions agree with TRBD2. The junction had 0 bases not matched to a gene; V was cut back by 5 bases and J by 2 bases. From germline, CDR1 is MDHEN and CDR2 SYDVKM. The CDR3 totals 13 residues. CDR3 in DNA: TGTGCCAGCAGTGGGGGGGCCTACAATGAGCAGTTCTTC. Translation: CASSGGAYNEQFF. Filled out from reference TRBV28 and TRBJ2-1, the complete variable domain reads DVKVTQSSRYLVKRTGEKVFLECVQDMDHENMFWYRQDPGLGLRLIYFSYDVKMKEKGDIPEGYSVSREKKERFSLILESASTNQTSMYLCASSGGAYNEQFFGPGTRLTVL.

The chain links TRBV15 to TRBJ1-6; D unclear. From germline, CDR1 is LNHNV and CDR2 YYDKDF (reference sequence). This CDR3 is built from 18 residues. V was cut by 0 bases and J by 0 bases, with 12 bases left in between. For the CDR3, the DNA is TGTGCCACCAGCAGAGATATTTCCCCGAGCTCCTATAATTCACCCCTCCACTTT. Protein product: CATSRDISPSSYNSPLHF.

There are a few counts of this clone. The chain carries TRBV2 and TRBJ1-6; D gene unclear. The CDR3 has 16 amino acids. The germline CDR1 and CDR2 sequences are SNHLY and FYNNEI. V was pared by 6 bases and J by 0 bases, with 12 bases between. The CDR3 sequence: CASRQSLSSYNSPLHF. The CDR3 nucleotides are TGTGCCAGCAGGCAAAGCCTGAGCTCCTATAATTCACCCCTCCACTTT.

The chain links TRBV3-1 (or the pseudogene TRBV3-2) to TRBJ1-1, with TRBD1 matching over 7 bases. Trimming removed 4 bases from V and 3 bases from J; junction bases left unmatched: 8. The CDR3 covers 15 residues. Germline V gene lookup returns CDR1 LGHDT and CDR2 YNNKEL (reference sequence). This CDR3 reads CASSRRWTGDTEAFF. The CDR3 DNA follows: TGTGCCAGCAGCCGAAGATGGACAGGAGACACTGAAGCTTTCTTT.

The chain employs TRBV3-1 (or the pseudogene TRBV3-2) and TRBJ2-7, with TRBD2 identical over 7 bases. Germline V gene sequence: CDR1 LGHDT, CDR2 YNNKEL (reference sequence). The CDR3 covers 13 residues. With V trimmed by 4 bases and J by 3 bases, 3 bases remained unmatched. The DNA for the CDR3 is TGTGCCAGCAGCCTTCGGGGGGTCTACGAGCAGTACTTC. This encodes CASSLRGVYEQYF.

This rearrangement joins TRBV28 to TRBJ2-5; 12 bases agree with TRBD2. V shed 8 bases and J 1 base; nucleotides not matched to a gene: 2. In germline, CDR1 is MDHEN, CDR2 SYDVKM. This CDR3 spans 14 amino acids. CDR3 nucleotides: TGTGCCAGCCGACTAGCGGGAGTCCAAGAGACCCAGTACTTC. As protein: CASRLAGVQETQYF.

The rearrangement uses TRBV2 and TRBJ2-2, with 7 bases matching TRBD1. The CDR3 has 15 amino acids. The germline V gene has CDR1 SNHLY and CDR2 FYNNEI. J gave up 9 bases and V 2 bases, and 9 bases lay outside the gene matches. CDR3 amino acids: CASSERARGIRELFF. The CDR3, as DNA: TGTGCCAGCAGTGAAAGGGCCAGGGGGATCCGGGAGCTGTTTTTT.

J is TRBJ1-2 and V is TRBV7-9; 7 nucleotides align to TRBD1. J lost 3 bases, V lost 7 bases, and 2 bases had no gene match. CDR3 length: 12 residues. Germline V gives CDR1 SEHNR, CDR2 FQNEAQ (reference sequence). CDR3 bases: TGTGCCAGCACCCAGGGGGACTATGGCTACACCTTC. It specifies CASTQGDYGYTF.

This chain uses TRBV19 with TRBJ1-1; D gene unclear. This CDR3 comprises 15 residues. Trimming pared 3 bases from V and 0 bases from J, leaving 11 bases between. Germline V gene sequence: CDR1 LNHDA, CDR2 SQIVND (reference sequence). CDR3 DNA: TGTGCCAGTAGTATCGTGCAGACTGTGAACACTGAAGCTTTCTTT. This translates into CASSIVQTVNTEAFF.

The chain has TRBV6-5 and TRBJ1-2; 7 bases fit TRBD1. With 5 bases clipped from V and 2 bases from J, the junction kept 8 bases outside the gene matches. CDR3 size: 15 residues. CDR1 and CDR2 (germline): MNHEY, SVGAGI. In nucleotides, the CDR3 is TGTGCCAGCAGTCAGACACAGGGACAGAACTATGGCTACACCTTC. It encodes CASSQTQGQNYGYTF.

The chain's CDR3 is CASSYTGTASSYEQYF. The CDR3 DNA follows: TGTGCCAGCAGTTATACCGGGACAGCAAGTTCCTACGAGCAGTACTTC. V usage is TRBV6-5 and J usage is TRBJ2-7, with 7 bases aligning to TRBD1. After removal of 3 bases from V and 1 base from J, the junction contained 9 bases not matched to a gene. The CDR3 is made up of 16 amino acids. CDR1 is MNHEY and CDR2 is SVGAGI in the germline V gene.

The genes are TRBV2 and TRBJ1-1; 10 positions match TRBD1. CDR1 SNHLY and CDR2 FYNNEI come from the germline V gene. The ends lost 4 bases at V and 7 bases at J; junction bases unmatched: 6. The CDR3 covers 14 residues. CDR3 sequence: CASSGGQGLGEAFF. Here the CDR3 DNA reads TGTGCCAGCAGTGGGGGACAGGGGTTGGGTGAAGCTTTCTTT.

The chain links TRBV5-1 to TRBJ2-3; 13 bases are shared with TRBD2. Germline-derived CDR1 and CDR2 are SGHRS and YFSETQ. The CDR3 spans 17 residues. V was pared by 2 bases and J by 4 bases, with 7 bases of the junction left unmatched. The CDR3 loop reads CASSLLAGGPGSDTQYF. The DNA for the CDR3 is TGCGCCAGCAGCTTACTAGCGGGGGGGCCCGGGTCAGATACGCAGTATTTT.